The source of this T cell receptor beta chain is a study of post-analysis software for immune sequencing data. Every TCR beta cDNA library bore unique molecular identifiers. TCRdb analysed the PCR reads with MiXCR anew, one entry per CDR3 protein. The sample has about 820,000 distinct CDR3 sequences; about 57% are singletons. Study-wide results and limits: Roughly 5 TRBV segments occurring more often in patients than controls included TRBV5-6, TRBV5-1 and TRBV20-1.

Germline CDR1 is MNHNY and CDR2 is SVGAGI (reference sequence). The V gene lost 5 bases and the J gene lost 13 bases, with 21 bases spanning the gap. This CDR3 comprises 14 residues. This clonotype was observed a handful of times. Its antigen is currently unknown. The receptor's source is a girl aged 10-17 years with multiple sclerosis. The chain employs TRBV6-6 and TRBJ2-4, with D possibly matching TRBD2 (5 bases). The sequenced sample consisted of blood. DNA for the CDR3: TGTGCCAGCAGTCCCCGAGAGCTCGCGTGGGAGCAGTACTTC. Its protein product is CASSPRELAWEQYF.